Listed here is a single TCR beta chain. The antigen is undetermined. Some 30,000 T cell genomes (about 0.2 ug DNA) went into each sorted-subset replicate. The table came from immunoSEQ multiplex PCR; TCRdb's copy has only in-frame clones and leaves some out. Of millions of clones detected, over 85% appear once; the ten largest clones hold 0.13%. This entry belongs to a study of shared clonotypes between healthy human individuals. Investigators divided CD4+ cells into CD45RA+ naive and CD45RA-negative memory subsets. Overall study results and limits: Clonotypes not shared had lower generation probabilities than those common to all four donors.

The sequence derives from a man between 18 and 35 years old in good health. Sequences were obtained from naive CD4+ T cells sorted from blood. Subset of the sample: CD45RA+ positively selected.

DNA of the CDR3: TGTGCCAGCAGCTCCGTCGGGGGGAGCTACGAGCAGTACTTC. Its protein product is CASSSVGGSYEQYF. The gene calls are TRBV28 and TRBJ2-7, with 7 positions matching TRBD2. Germline CDR1 and CDR2: MDHEN and SYDVKM. The CDR3 spans 14 residues. The trim removed 6 bases at V and 3 bases at J, leaving 8 bases unmatched.